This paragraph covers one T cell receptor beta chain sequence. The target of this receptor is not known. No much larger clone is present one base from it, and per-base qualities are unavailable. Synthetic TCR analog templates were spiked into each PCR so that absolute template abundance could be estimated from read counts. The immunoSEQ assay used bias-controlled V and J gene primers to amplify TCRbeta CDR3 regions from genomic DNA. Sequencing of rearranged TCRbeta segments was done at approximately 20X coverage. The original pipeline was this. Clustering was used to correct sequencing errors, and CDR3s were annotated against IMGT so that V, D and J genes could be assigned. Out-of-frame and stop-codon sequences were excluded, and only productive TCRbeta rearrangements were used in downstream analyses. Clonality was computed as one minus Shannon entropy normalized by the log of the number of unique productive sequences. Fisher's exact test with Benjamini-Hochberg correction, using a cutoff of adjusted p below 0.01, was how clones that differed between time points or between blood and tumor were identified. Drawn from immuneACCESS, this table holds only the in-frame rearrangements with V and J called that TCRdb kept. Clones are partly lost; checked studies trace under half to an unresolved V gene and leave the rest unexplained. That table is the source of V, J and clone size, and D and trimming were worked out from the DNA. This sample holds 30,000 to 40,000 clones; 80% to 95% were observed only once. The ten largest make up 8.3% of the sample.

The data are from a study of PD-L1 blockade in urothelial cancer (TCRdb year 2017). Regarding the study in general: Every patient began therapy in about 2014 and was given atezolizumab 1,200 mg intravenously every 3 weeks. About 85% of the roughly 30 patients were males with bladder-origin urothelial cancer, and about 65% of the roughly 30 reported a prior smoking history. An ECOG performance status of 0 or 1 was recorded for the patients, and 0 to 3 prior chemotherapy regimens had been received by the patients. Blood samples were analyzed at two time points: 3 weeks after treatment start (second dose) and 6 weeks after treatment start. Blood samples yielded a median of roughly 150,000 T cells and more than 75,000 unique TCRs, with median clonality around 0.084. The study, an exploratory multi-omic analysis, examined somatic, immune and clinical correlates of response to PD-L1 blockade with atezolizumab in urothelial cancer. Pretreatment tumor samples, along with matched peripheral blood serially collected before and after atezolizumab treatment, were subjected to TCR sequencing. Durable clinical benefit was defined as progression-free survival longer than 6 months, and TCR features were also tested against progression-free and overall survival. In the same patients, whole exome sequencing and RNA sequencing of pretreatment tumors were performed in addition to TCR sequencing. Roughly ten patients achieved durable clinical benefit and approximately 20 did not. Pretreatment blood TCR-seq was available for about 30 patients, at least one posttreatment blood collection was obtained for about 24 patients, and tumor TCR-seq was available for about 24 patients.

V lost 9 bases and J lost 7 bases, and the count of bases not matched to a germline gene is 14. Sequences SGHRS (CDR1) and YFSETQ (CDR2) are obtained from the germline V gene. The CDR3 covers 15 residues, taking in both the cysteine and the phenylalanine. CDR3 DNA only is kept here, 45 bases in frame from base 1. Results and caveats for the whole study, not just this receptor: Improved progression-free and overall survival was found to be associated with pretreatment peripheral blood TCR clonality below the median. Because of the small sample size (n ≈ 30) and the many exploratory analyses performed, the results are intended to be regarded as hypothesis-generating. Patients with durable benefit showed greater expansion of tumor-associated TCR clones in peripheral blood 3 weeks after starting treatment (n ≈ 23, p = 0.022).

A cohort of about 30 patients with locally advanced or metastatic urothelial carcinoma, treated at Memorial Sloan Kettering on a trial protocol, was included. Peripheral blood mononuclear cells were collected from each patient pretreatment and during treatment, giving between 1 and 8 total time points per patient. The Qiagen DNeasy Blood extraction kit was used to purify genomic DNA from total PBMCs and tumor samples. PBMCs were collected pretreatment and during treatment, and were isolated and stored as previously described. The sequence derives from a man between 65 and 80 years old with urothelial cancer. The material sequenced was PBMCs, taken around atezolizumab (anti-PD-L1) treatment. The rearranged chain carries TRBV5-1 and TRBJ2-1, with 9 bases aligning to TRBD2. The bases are TGCGCCACCCGTCAGGTAGCGGGAGTTCATAATGAGCAGTTCTTC. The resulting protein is CATRQVAGVHNEQFF.